This T cell receptor (beta chain) was retrieved from a study of blood T cells in healthy people across ages. Findings and limits, study-wide: One million T cells yielded diversity estimates that were considered underestimates. Naive T cell percentage by flow cytometry tracked strongly with beta diversity.

A few counts support this clonotype. No antigen is known for it. Next came a second PCR, run for about 7 to 11 cycles, which used a sample-barcoded 5' primer along with a J-beta primer mix. MiXCR was run by TCRdb on the 5' RACE reads, yielding one entry per CDR3 protein. The sample has around 900,000 distinct CDR3 sequences, roughly 51% seen once. V gave up 5 bases and J gave up 4 bases, with 10 bases separating them. This CDR3 contains 13 residues. The germline V gene has CDR1 SGHTA and CDR2 FQGNSA. The study drew donors from healthy Caucasian individuals in Russia aged roughly 6 to 90. This TCR came from a woman in her fifties or sixties in good health. This rearrangement joins TRBV7-2 to TRBJ2-3; no definite D call. Sequencing was carried out using blood. CDR3 nucleotides: TGTGCCAGCAGCCCCTCTCTCTCAGATACGCAGTATTTT. Amino acid sequence: CASSPSLSDTQYF. The full variable domain, rest sourced from reference TRBV7-2 and TRBJ2-3, is GAGVSQSPSNKVTEKGKDVELRCDPISGHTALYWYRQSLGQGLEFLIYFQGNSAPDKSGLPSDRFSAERTGGSVSTLTIQRTQQEDSAVYLCASSPSLSDTQYFGPGTRLTVL.